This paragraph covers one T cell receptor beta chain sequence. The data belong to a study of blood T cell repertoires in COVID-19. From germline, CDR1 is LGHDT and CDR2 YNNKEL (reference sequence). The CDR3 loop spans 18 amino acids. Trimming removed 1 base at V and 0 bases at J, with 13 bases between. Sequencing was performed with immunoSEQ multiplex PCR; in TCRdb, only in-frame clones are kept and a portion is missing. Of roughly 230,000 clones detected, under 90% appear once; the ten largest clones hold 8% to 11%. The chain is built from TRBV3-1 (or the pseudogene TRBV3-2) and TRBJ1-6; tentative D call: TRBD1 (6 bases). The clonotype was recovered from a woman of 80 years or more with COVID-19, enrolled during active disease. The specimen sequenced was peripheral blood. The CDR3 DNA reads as TGTGCCAGCAGCCAAGGGGCAGGGGCTGGCTCCTATAATTCACCCCTCCACTTT. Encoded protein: CASSQGAGAGSYNSPLHF.